A single sample is the source of the 18 T cell receptor beta chains below, sequenced in a study of blood T cell repertoires in COVID-19. Profiled with immunoSEQ multiplex PCR; TCRdb holds only in-frame clones, not every one. The repertoire holds roughly 74,000 clones, with 84% as singletons. Sequenced sample: peripheral blood. These receptors were taken from a man in his 70s with acute or convalescent COVID-19.

The gene calls are TRBV5-1 and TRBJ1-2, with 7 nucleotides matching TRBD1. The germline gives CDR1 SGHRS, CDR2 YFSETQ. The CDR3 consists of 17 residues. The trim removed 0 bases at V and 7 bases at J, leaving 15 bases unmatched. The CDR3 DNA reads TGCGCCAGCAGCTTGGGCGGGACAGAGGACGTATTGCTTGGCTACACCTTC. It yields the protein CASSLGGTEDVLLGYTF.

This chain joins TRBV6-1 and TRBJ2-5, with TRBD2 identical over 14 bases. V lost 4 bases and J lost 4; bases outside the gene matches: 8. CDR1 is MNHNS and CDR2 is SASEGT in the germline V gene. The CDR3 is 17 amino acids. The DNA of the CDR3 is TGTGCCAGCAGTGCCGGGACTAGCGGGAGTTTTTTAGAGACCCAGTACTTC. Translation gives CASSAGTSGSFLETQYF.

In its sample, this clone was seen once. The CDR3 DNA follows: TGTGCCAGCAGCCTATGGTCCGGGGAGCTGTTTTTT. It yields the protein CASSLWSGELFF. The chain links TRBV9 to TRBJ2-2; D gene ambiguous. V was pared by 4 bases and J by 6 bases, with 7 bases between. CDR3 length: 12 residues. From germline, CDR1 is SGDLS and CDR2 YYNGEE.

This sequence joins TRBV9 and TRBJ2-7, with 7 bases matching TRBD2. V shed 4 bases, J shed 6 bases, and the junction held 7 bases outside the gene matches. Germline V gene sequence: CDR1 SGDLS, CDR2 YYNGEE. This CDR3 region has 13 residues. The CDR3 is CASSPAGEGEQYF. CDR3 sequence (DNA): TGTGCCAGCAGCCCCGCCGGGGAGGGCGAGCAGTACTTC.

The chain carries TRBV7-9 and TRBJ1-2; D is ambiguous. The CDR3 sequence is 13 residues long. V lost 5 bases and J lost 3, with 10 bases in between. Germline V gives CDR1 SEHNR, CDR2 FQNEAQ (reference sequence). CDR3 residues: CASSVGTHYGYTF. CDR3 bases: TGTGCCAGCAGCGTAGGTACACACTATGGCTACACCTTC.

This clone has just a few counts. The chain is built from TRBV2 and TRBJ1-2; 7 nucleotides agree with TRBD1. With 7 bases clipped from V and 6 bases from J, the junction kept 14 bases outside the gene matches. The germline CDR1 and CDR2 sequences are SNHLY and FYNNEI. This CDR3 comprises 15 residues. The CDR3 DNA is TGTGCCAGCATCAAGACAGGGTGGTTAAAAGATGGCTACACCTTC. Protein sequence: CASIKTGWLKDGYTF.

This clone was detected a few times. V usage is TRBV5-1 and J usage is TRBJ1-4; no firm D call. Trimming cost V 1 base and J 0 bases, with 10 bases left between them. Germline values: CDR1 SGHRS, CDR2 YFSETQ. This CDR3 has 16 amino acids. DNA for the CDR3: TGCGCCAGCAGCTTGACCTCCACTGCAACTAATGAAAAACTGTTTTTT. It is translated as CASSLTSTATNEKLFF.

The V call is TRBV2, the J call TRBJ2-5; 8 bases fit TRBD1. Germline V gene sequence: CDR1 SNHLY, CDR2 FYNNEI. This CDR3 contains 17 residues. V dropped 3 bases and J dropped 5; count of bases not matched to a gene: 14. The CDR3, as DNA: TGTGCCAGCAGTGACTACCTGGACAGGGACCGCGGGGAGACCCAGTACTTC. It encodes CASSDYLDRDRGETQYF.

The chain uses TRBV11-1 and TRBJ2-2; 11 bases are a match to TRBD2. After removal of 5 bases from V and 1 base from J, the junction contained 3 bases not matched to a gene. Germline V lookup: CDR1 SGHAT, CDR2 FQDESV (reference sequence). The CDR3 covers 16 residues. The CDR3 reads CASSRLAGRNTGELFF. The CDR3 bases are TGTGCCAGCAGCCGACTAGCGGGACGGAACACCGGGGAGCTGTTTTTT.

The rearrangement joins TRBV6-5 to TRBJ1-4; D possibly corresponds to TRBD1 (5 bases). The CDR3 extends over 13 amino acids. Per germline, CDR1 MNHEY and CDR2 SVGAGI. V lost 11 bases, J lost 10 bases, and 20 bases lay in between. The CDR3 protein is CAAAGGVRGKLFF. CDR3 DNA sequence: TGTGCCGCAGCGGGAGGGGTAAGGGGAAAACTGTTTTTT.

The V call is TRBV24-1, the J call TRBJ1-4, with D perhaps matching TRBD1 (6 bases). CDR3 length equals 16 residues. The V gene lost 3 bases and the J gene lost 7 bases, with 17 bases spanning the gap. CDR1 KGHDR and CDR2 SFDVKD come from the germline V gene. This chain's CDR3 is CATSDGVDSEGEKLFF. The CDR3 nucleotides read TGTGCCACCAGTGATGGAGTGGACAGCGAGGGTGAAAAACTGTTTTTT.

The chain employs TRBV3-1 (or the pseudogene TRBV3-2) and TRBJ1-1; D possibly corresponds to TRBD1 (6 bases). Trimming took off 1 base at V and 1 base at J, with 13 bases between the two ends. Looked up from germline, CDR1 is LGHDT and CDR2 is YNNKEL (reference sequence). This CDR3 spans 16 amino acids. CDR3 amino acids: CASSQATTGRNTEAFF. The CDR3 nucleotides are TGTGCCAGCAGCCAAGCTACAACAGGGCGGAACACTGAAGCTTTCTTT.

The chain couples TRBV7-9 to TRBJ2-3; 8 positions agree with TRBD1. Germline CDR1 reads SEHNR; CDR2 reads FQNEAQ (reference sequence). V lost 5 bases, J lost 0 bases, and 13 bases stayed unmatched. The CDR3 extends over 18 amino acids. The DNA of the CDR3 is TGTGCCAGCAGCCCAGGCGGCAGGGGGCGGTCTAGCACAGATACGCAGTATTTT. Translation: CASSPGGRGRSSTDTQYF.

This clone was seen a handful of times. V gene TRBV21-1 combines with J gene TRBJ1-2. TRBV21-1 is reported as a pseudogene. The CDR3 spans 13 residues. In nucleotides, the CDR3 is TGTGCCAGCAGCAGGCGGGACAACTATGGCTACACCTTC. This translates into CASSRRDNYGYTF.

V is TRBV7-9 and J is TRBJ2-3; possibly TRBD2 for D (6 bases). V dropped 5 bases and J dropped 2 bases, with 14 bases sitting between them. The CDR3 covers 15 residues. Germline V lookup: CDR1 SEHNR, CDR2 FQNEAQ (reference sequence). This chain's CDR3 is CASSQAGPSTDTQYF. The CDR3 DNA sequence: TGTGCCAGCAGCCAGGCGGGGCCCTCCACAGATACGCAGTATTTT.

V usage is TRBV11-2 and J usage is TRBJ1-2; D gene unclear. Trimming left V 5 bases short and J 6 bases short, with 10 bases between. The CDR3 consists of 12 residues. CDR1 is SGHAT and CDR2 is FQNNGV in the germline V gene. Written as DNA, the CDR3 is TGTGCCAGCAGCCGCACATTGCATGGCTACACCTTC. It specifies CASSRTLHGYTF.

CDR3 in amino acids: CASSSTGSKETQYF. The CDR3 region has the DNA TGCGCCAGCAGCTCGACAGGTTCGAAAGAGACCCAGTACTTC. The chain is built from TRBV10-1 and TRBJ2-5; a possible D gene is TRBD1 (6 bases). This CDR3 region has 14 residues. Germline values: CDR1 WNHNN, CDR2 SYGVQD (reference sequence). V was shortened by 6 bases and J by 3 bases, with 14 bases between the two germline ends.

This clone appeared once. This chain joins TRBV2 and TRBJ1-2, with 7 bases that match TRBD1. Germline V CDR1 and CDR2: SNHLY, FYNNEI. Losses at the gene ends were 7 bases for V and 2 bases for J; bases not matched to a gene: 4. This CDR3 contains 13 residues. The CDR3 DNA is TGTGCCAGCACTATACAGGGGAACTATGGCTACACCTTC. Translated: CASTIQGNYGYTF.